Presented here are 26 T cell receptor beta chains from one specimen sequenced in a study of T cell repertoires in cytomegalovirus infection. TCRdb reanalysed the reads using MiXCR and keeps one entry per CDR3 protein. The data hold approximately 490,000 distinct CDR3 sequences, with around 11% observed a single time. The sample was PBMCs. All receptors come from a human donor in good health (CMV status not recorded). Some clones in this sample may be carry-over from other donors' samples.

This clonotype was counted only a few times. The V and J genes are TRBV6-5 and TRBJ2-1, with a tentative D call TRBD2 (7 bases). Germline-derived CDR1 and CDR2 are MNHEY and SVGAGI. The CDR3 runs 13 residues. The germline V and J ends were trimmed by 6 bases and 7 bases, with 13 bases remaining between them. The CDR3 here is CASRSGGWNEQFF. The CDR3 DNA reads TGTGCCAGCAGGTCGGGGGGCTGGAATGAGCAGTTCTTC.

This clonotype was counted many times. For the CDR3, the DNA is TGCGCCAGCAGCCAAGGGACTAGCAGCTACAATGAGCAGTTCTTC. Encoded protein: CASSQGTSSYNEQFF. The gene calls are TRBV4-1 and TRBJ2-1, with 8 positions matching TRBD2. V trimming: 1 base; J trimming: 3 bases; junction bases outside the gene matches: 2. Germline assignment: CDR1 MGHRA and CDR2 YSYEKL. The CDR3 has 15 amino acids.

This clonotype came up many times. V is TRBV28 and J is TRBJ2-5, with 12 bases aligning to TRBD2. The CDR3 has 17 amino acids. V lost 5 bases and J lost 5; bases outside the gene matches: 12. From germline, CDR1 is MDHEN and CDR2 SYDVKM. CDR3 sequence: CASSPPSGRALGETQYF. In DNA form, the CDR3 reads TGTGCCAGCAGTCCACCTAGCGGGAGGGCGTTGGGGGAGACCCAGTACTTC.

The chain uses TRBV29-1 and TRBJ2-7; 9 bases map to TRBD1. V dropped 7 bases and J dropped 2; count of bases not matched to a gene: 6. This CDR3 is 13 amino acids long. Germline V CDR1 and CDR2: SQVTM, ANQGSEA. DNA for the CDR3: TGCAGCGCTCGGACAGGGGTAACCTACGAGCAGTACTTC. Protein: CSARTGVTYEQYF.

The V gene is TRBV7-9, the J gene TRBJ2-2; no definite D call. This CDR3 comprises 16 residues. V was pared by 1 base and J by 1 base, with 10 bases between. CDR1 is SEHNR, CDR2 FQNEAQ, per germline (reference sequence). CDR3 sequence (DNA): TGTGCCAGCAGCTTAGGCGGCAGACAGAACACCGGGGAGCTGTTTTTT. It codes for CASSLGGRQNTGELFF.

In its sample, this clonotype was seen many times. CDR3 coding DNA: TGTGCCAGCAGTTTGGGGGGAGTAGGTGAAAAACTGTTTTTT. It yields the protein CASSLGGVGEKLFF. The gene calls are TRBV12-3 or TRBV12-4 and TRBJ1-4, with D maybe TRBD1 (5 bases). The CDR3 is 14 residues long. Deletions cut 3 bases from V and 7 bases from J, with 12 bases between.

This clonotype was seen ten or more times. The chain employs TRBV24-1 and TRBJ1-2; TRBD1 matches at 9 bases. J lost 1 base, V lost 10 bases, and 12 bases had no gene match. Germline CDR1 KGHDR, CDR2 SFDVKD. The CDR3 is made up of 16 amino acids. CDR3 sequence (DNA): TGTGCCACTTGGGGGAAACAGGGGGCGAATAACTATGGCTACACCTTC. Residues: CATWGKQGANNYGYTF.

This clonotype was seen ten or more times. This chain links TRBV20-1 with TRBJ2-1; TRBD1 aligns across 8 bases. The CDR3 is made up of 15 amino acids. Germline values: CDR1 DFQATT, CDR2 SNEGSKA (reference sequence). The V gene end was trimmed by 4 bases and the J gene end by 5 bases; junction bases not matched to a gene: 10. CDR3 residues: CSATPDRVKHNEQFF. CDR3 DNA sequence: TGCAGTGCTACCCCGGACAGGGTTAAACACAATGAGCAGTTCTTC.

The chain employs TRBV11-2 and TRBJ2-1; 10 bases fit TRBD2. With V trimmed by 1 base and J by 8 bases, 11 bases remained unmatched. Per germline, CDR1 SGHAT and CDR2 FQNNGV. The CDR3 spans 17 residues. Here the CDR3 reads CASSLVPSGGPNHEQFF. The DNA for the CDR3 is TGTGCCAGCAGCTTAGTCCCTAGCGGGGGCCCTAACCATGAGCAGTTCTTC. The full variable domain, in which reference TRBV11-2 and TRBJ2-1 provide the parts outside the CDR3, is EAGVAQSPRYKIIEKRQSVAFWCNPISGHATLYWYQQILGQGPKLLIQFQNNGVVDDSQLPKDRFSAERLKGVDSTLKIQPAKLEDSAVYLCASSLVPSGGPNHEQFFGPGTRLTVL.

This clonotype was detected ten times or more. The gene calls are TRBV6-1 and TRBJ2-1; 7 bases line up with TRBD2. Trimming cost V 1 base and J 0 bases; bases outside gene matches: 9. Germline CDR1 and CDR2: MNHNS and SASEGT. This CDR3 is built from 18 residues. CDR3 DNA sequence: TGTGCCAGCAGTGAAGTTGATATAGCGGGTCCCTCCTACAATGAGCAGTTCTTC. Translation gives CASSEVDIAGPSYNEQFF.

The rearrangement links TRBV5-1 to TRBJ2-3; TRBD2 matches at 16 bases. V was pared by 0 bases and J by 3 bases, with 16 bases of the junction left unmatched. The CDR3 contains 22 residues. Looked up from germline, CDR1 is SGHRS and CDR2 is YFSETQ. The CDR3: CASSLELTAGTSGRARTDTQYF. The CDR3 coding sequence is TGCGCCAGCAGCTTGGAACTTACAGCCGGGACTAGCGGGAGGGCTAGAACAGATACGCAGTATTTT.

This clonotype was picked up many times. V usage is TRBV7-2 and J usage is TRBJ2-3; D is ambiguous. CDR1 is SGHTA and CDR2 is FQGNSA in the germline V gene. Trimming cost V 4 bases and J 4 bases, with 9 bases left between them. The CDR3 covers 13 residues. CDR3 amino acids: CASSWVVPDTQYF. Here the CDR3 DNA reads TGTGCCAGCAGCTGGGTGGTACCAGATACGCAGTATTTT. Drawing the rest from reference TRBV7-2 and TRBJ2-3, the complete variable domain is GAGVSQSPSNKVTEKGKDVELRCDPISGHTALYWYRQSLGQGLEFLIYFQGNSAPDKSGLPSDRFSAERTGGSVSTLTIQRTQQEDSAVYLCASSWVVPDTQYFGPGTRLTVL.

This clonotype showed up just a few times. The V and J genes are TRBV21-1 and TRBJ1-2. TRBV21-1 constitutes a pseudogene. This CDR3 contains 15 residues. In DNA form, the CDR3 reads TGTGCCAGCAGCCCACGAGGCGGCAGGAACTATGGCTACACCTTC. The encoded protein is CASSPRGGRNYGYTF.

Worth noting for this clonotype: This sequence may be a read error, since a much larger clone differs from it by one base. V is TRBV6-5 and J is TRBJ1-4; D perhaps matches TRBD1 (5 bases). The germline CDR1 and CDR2 sequences are MNHEY and SVGAGI. This CDR3 has 15 residues. The V gene lost 2 bases and the J gene lost 8 bases, with 15 bases spanning the gap. CDR3 coding DNA: TGTGCCAGCAGTTACGCGAGGGGAGGTGGCGAAAAACTGTTTTTT. As protein: CASSYARGGGEKLFF.

The table lists this clonotype with many counts. The chain uses TRBV2 and TRBJ1-2; 7 nucleotides align to TRBD1. The CDR3 has 16 residues. The germline V gene has CDR1 SNHLY and CDR2 FYNNEI. V shed 5 bases, J shed 2 bases, and the junction held 11 bases outside the gene matches. Here the CDR3 DNA reads TGTGCCAGCAGTTTGATGCCGGGACAGTCAAACTATGGCTACACCTTC. It translates to CASSLMPGQSNYGYTF.

This clonotype turned up a few times. This chain's CDR3 is CASSPDSPSNTGELFF. CDR3 bases: TGTGCCAGCAGCCCCGACAGCCCTTCGAACACCGGGGAGCTGTTTTTT. The gene calls are TRBV5-4 and TRBJ2-2, with D possibly TRBD1 on 5 matching bases. Germline assignment: CDR1 SGHNT and CDR2 YYREEE (reference sequence). V gave up 4 bases and J gave up 0 bases, with 13 bases separating them. This CDR3 is built from 16 residues.

This clonotype came up many times. The chain joins TRBV6-5 to TRBJ1-3; D may be TRBD1 (6 bases). Germline V gives CDR1 MNHEY, CDR2 SVGAGI. The CDR3 covers 13 residues. The V and J ends lost 11 bases and 2 bases respectively, with 13 bases between them. In DNA form, the CDR3 reads TGTGCCGTGCGGGGGCGGGCTGGAAACACCATATATTTT. Protein: CAVRGRAGNTIYF.

This clonotype was seen repeatedly, ten times or more. The chain links TRBV5-1 to TRBJ2-1, with 11 positions matching TRBD2. The CDR3 is made up of 15 amino acids. With V trimmed by 3 bases and J by 6 bases, 5 bases remained unmatched. Germline V gene data show CDR1 as SGHRS and CDR2 as YFSETQ. The CDR3 region has the DNA TGCGCCAGCAGCTCGGGACTAGCGGCCTTCAATGAGCAGTTCTTC. It encodes CASSSGLAAFNEQFF.

This clonotype was counted ten times or more. The V and J genes are TRBV12-3 or TRBV12-4 and TRBJ2-1; 7 positions agree with TRBD1. V lost 6 bases, J lost 7 bases, and 12 bases stayed unmatched. The length of the CDR3 is 15 residues. DNA for the CDR3: TGTGCCAGCAGCTCATTTGGGGCCAGGGGGAATGAGCAGTTCTTC. Translating gives CASSSFGARGNEQFF.

This clonotype occurred many times. CDR3 amino acids: CASSGGLAINEQFF. In DNA, the CDR3 is TGTGCCAGCAGTGGAGGGCTAGCGATTAATGAGCAGTTCTTC. This chain links TRBV6-2 or TRBV6-3 with TRBJ2-1, with TRBD2 as a possible D gene (6 bases). Germline assignment: CDR1 MNHEY and CDR2 SVGEGT. This CDR3 region has 14 residues. Trimming took off 5 bases at V and 7 bases at J, with 15 bases between the two ends.

This clonotype appeared many times. The chain links TRBV2 to TRBJ2-5; 7 bases line up with TRBD1. Germline loops: CDR1 SNHLY, CDR2 FYNNEI. The CDR3 consists of 12 residues. With V trimmed by 6 bases and J by 2 bases, 0 bases remained unmatched. The CDR3 loop is CASSRGQETQYF. The DNA of the CDR3 is TGTGCCAGCAGCAGGGGGCAAGAGACCCAGTACTTC.

This clonotype showed up just a few times. The V gene is TRBV20-1, the J gene TRBJ2-1; TRBD2 is a possible D gene (6 bases). Per the germline V gene, CDR1 is DFQATT and CDR2 is SNEGSKA (reference sequence). V lost 4 bases, J lost 1 base, and 17 bases lay in between. The CDR3 has 16 residues. CDR3 amino acids: CSATNPRAGSYNEQFF. In DNA, the CDR3 is TGCAGTGCTACAAACCCTCGGGCGGGGTCCTACAATGAGCAGTTCTTC.

The J gene is TRBJ2-7, the V gene TRBV5-4, with D possibly being TRBD1 or TRBD2 (5 bases each). Germline V gene sequence: CDR1 SGHNT, CDR2 YYREEE (reference sequence). V gave up 5 bases and J gave up 1 base, with 19 bases separating them. This CDR3 contains 16 residues. The CDR3 DNA is TGTGCCAGCAGGTCCGGGGCCTCAGGGTCTTCCTACGAGCAGTACTTC. This gives the protein CASRSGASGSSYEQYF.

This clonotype was seen ten or more times. This chain joins TRBV7-2 and TRBJ1-1; D is unclear. V lost 2 bases, J lost 4 bases, and 8 bases lay in between. The CDR3 is made up of 13 amino acids. The germline V gene has CDR1 SGHTA and CDR2 FQGNSA. The CDR3 protein is CASSLSGGTEAFF. CDR3 sequence (DNA): TGTGCCAGCAGCTTATCGGGTGGCACTGAAGCTTTCTTT.

This clonotype was counted ten times or more. The chain recombines TRBV10-3 with TRBJ2-5; no clear D gene. The CDR3 has 18 residues. Trimming cost V 0 bases and J 5 bases, with 22 bases left between them. Germline CDR1 and CDR2: ENHRY and SYGVKD. CDR3 nucleotides: TGTGCCATCAGTGAGTCTGGCGGTCGTAATGGGCCCCGGGAGACCCAGTACTTC. The encoded protein is CAISESGGRNGPRETQYF.

The table lists this clonotype with many counts. V usage is TRBV19 and J usage is TRBJ1-6, with D uncertain. V lost 2 bases, J lost 4 bases, and 9 bases lay in between. CDR3 length: 15 residues. Germline-derived CDR1 and CDR2 are LNHDA and SQIVND (reference sequence). CDR3 residues: CASSISRNYNSPLHF. As DNA, the CDR3 is TGTGCCAGTAGTATATCACGGAATTATAATTCACCCCTCCACTTT.